The 19 T cell receptor beta chains below all came from one sample that was sequenced in a study of blood T cell repertoires in COVID-19. Assay: immunoSEQ multiplex PCR; the TCRdb copy retains only in-frame clones and omits some. The sample lists about 48,000 clones, more than 70% seen once, with approximately 6% in the top ten. Sequencing was done on a sample of peripheral blood. The source is a woman in her fifties or sixties with acute or convalescent COVID-19.

This clone was recorded once. The J gene is TRBJ2-7, the V gene TRBV3-1 (or the pseudogene TRBV3-2); 10 nucleotides match TRBD2. The V and J ends lost 1 base and 3 bases, in that order; junction bases with no gene match: 3. CDR3 size: 15 residues. Germline V gene data show CDR1 as LGHDT and CDR2 as YNNKEL (reference sequence). The CDR3 DNA follows: TGTGCCAGCAGCCAAGTTACTAGCGGGAACTACGAGCAGTACTTC. The encoded protein is CASSQVTSGNYEQYF.

The chain recombines TRBV5-6 with TRBJ2-1; D possibly corresponds to TRBD2 (6 bases). CDR3 length: 16 residues. CDR1 and CDR2 (germline): SGHDT, YYEEEE. Between the trimmed V and J ends, which lost 3 bases and 2 bases, there was a span of 15 bases. This CDR3 is CASSSTAGPTYNEQFF. In DNA form, the CDR3 reads TGTGCCAGCAGCTCCACAGCGGGCCCAACCTACAATGAGCAGTTCTTC.

This clone was seen only a few times. The J gene is TRBJ2-3, the V gene TRBV7-3; 10 nucleotides match TRBD2. The germline V gene has CDR1 SGHTA and CDR2 FQGTGA. V lost 5 bases to trimming and J lost 9 bases; unmatched junction nucleotides: 5. The CDR3 spans 13 residues. The CDR3 loop reads CASSENSGGTQYF. Written as DNA, the CDR3 is TGTGCCAGCAGCGAGAATAGCGGGGGGACGCAGTATTTT.

J is TRBJ1-1 and V is TRBV6-5; the match to TRBD1 covers 9 bases. CDR3 length equals 15 residues. The J segment lost 5 bases and the V segment lost 5 bases, leaving 9 bases of the junction unmatched. Germline V gene lookup returns CDR1 MNHEY and CDR2 SVGAGI. In DNA form, the CDR3 reads TGTGCCAGCAGTCCCACAGGGGGCGTGTGGACTGAAGCTTTCTTT. Translated: CASSPTGGVWTEAFF.

The chain combines TRBV3-1 (or the pseudogene TRBV3-2) with TRBJ2-7; D remains ambiguous. Trimming stripped 6 bases from V and 1 base from J, with 13 bases between. There are 14 residues in the CDR3. Germline CDR1 reads LGHDT; CDR2 reads YNNKEL (reference sequence). The CDR3 reads CASSPGGESYEQYF. The CDR3, as DNA: TGTGCCAGCAGTCCCGGCGGCGAGTCCTACGAGCAGTACTTC.

This clone has a single count. This chain connects TRBV4-1 to TRBJ1-4; D is perhaps TRBD1 (6 bases). Per germline, CDR1 MGHRA and CDR2 YSYEKL. The CDR3 has 16 residues. Between the trimmed V and J ends, which lost 4 bases and 6 bases, there was a span of 18 bases. The CDR3 region is CASSRPGSGGYEKLFF. The CDR3 DNA sequence: TGCGCCAGCAGCCGTCCCGGGTCGGGGGGCTATGAAAAACTGTTTTTT.

This chain connects TRBV5-4 to TRBJ2-5, with no clear D. The CDR3 has 14 amino acids. The V and J ends lost 0 bases and 1 base respectively, with 7 bases between them. Germline CDR1 SGHNT, CDR2 YYREEE (reference sequence). CDR3 nucleotides: TGTGCCAGCAGCTTGGCGGGTTTCCAAGAGACCCAGTACTTC. Residues: CASSLAGFQETQYF.

The V and J genes are TRBV12-3 or TRBV12-4 and TRBJ1-2; possibly TRBD1 for D (5 bases). Trimming took off 1 base at V and 7 bases at J, with 10 bases between the two ends. The CDR3 has 13 residues. The CDR3 region has the DNA TGTGCCAGCAGTTTAGTGGGAGGGGTTGGCTACACCTTC. Amino acid sequence: CASSLVGGVGYTF.

The chain has TRBV5-4 and TRBJ1-1, with TRBD1 matching 10 bases. After removal of 0 bases from V and 7 bases from J, the junction contained 9 bases not matched to a gene. The CDR3 sequence is 16 residues long. Germline V lookup: CDR1 SGHNT, CDR2 YYREEE (reference sequence). The CDR3 reads CASSLVGTGVKGEAFF. In DNA form, the CDR3 reads TGTGCCAGCAGCTTGGTAGGGACAGGGGTCAAGGGTGAAGCTTTCTTT.

The chain has TRBV7-8 and TRBJ1-6; TRBD1 is a possible D gene (6 bases). Trimming left V 1 base short and J 7 bases short, with 14 bases between. The CDR3 loop spans 16 amino acids. The germline CDR1 and CDR2 sequences are SGHVS and FQNEAQ. In DNA, the CDR3 is TGTGCCAGCAGCTTAGGGTTGGGGGCCGGCAATTCACCCCTCCACTTT. Its translation: CASSLGLGAGNSPLHF.

This clone was recorded once. CDR3 nucleotides: TGTGCCAGCAGCGCCTTACAGGGGGACACTGAAGCTTTCTTT. It yields the protein CASSALQGDTEAFF. This chain links TRBV7-3 with TRBJ1-1; 8 nucleotides align to TRBD1. The CDR3 runs 14 residues. CDR1 and CDR2 from the germline V gene are SGHTA and FQGTGA. Trimming cost V 5 bases and J 3 bases; bases outside gene matches: 5.

The genes are TRBV25-1 and TRBJ2-3, with TRBD2 matching 10 bases. Germline lookup yields CDR1 MGHDK and CDR2 SYGVNS. V was clipped by 5 bases and J by 1 base; unmatched bases: 3. This CDR3 comprises 15 residues. The CDR3 nucleotides read TGTGCCAGCAGTCCGACTAGCGGGCGCACAGATACGCAGTATTTT. Protein sequence: CASSPTSGRTDTQYF.

This clone was seen a handful of times. This chain's CDR3 is CASSQSGITGYTF. CDR3 coding DNA: TGCGCCAGCAGCCAATCAGGGATAACTGGCTACACCTTC. The V and J genes are TRBV4-3 and TRBJ1-2; the D gene is possibly TRBD1 (5 bases). This CDR3 contains 13 residues. Per the germline V gene, CDR1 is LGHNA and CDR2 is YSLEER. V was trimmed by 2 bases and J by 7 bases, leaving 11 bases between them.

V gene TRBV11-2 combines with J gene TRBJ2-6; the D is unclear. Germline CDR1 SGHAT, CDR2 FQNNGV. The CDR3 totals 15 residues. V gave up 3 bases and J gave up 0 bases, with 6 bases separating them. The CDR3: CASSFRFSGANVLTF. As DNA, the CDR3 is TGTGCCAGCAGCTTCAGATTCTCTGGGGCCAACGTCCTGACTTTC.

This sequence joins TRBV19 and TRBJ1-2, with 7 bases aligning to TRBD1. Germline lookup yields CDR1 LNHDA and CDR2 SQIVND (reference sequence). Germline trimming cut 6 bases from V and 4 bases from J; bases unmatched to any gene: 11. CDR3 size: 15 residues. The CDR3: CASSPDRDPSYGYTF. The CDR3 DNA sequence: TGTGCCAGTAGCCCTGACAGGGACCCGTCCTATGGCTACACCTTC.

V and J are TRBV6-2 or TRBV6-3 and TRBJ2-1; no reliable D call. The length of the CDR3 is 15 residues. The germline gives CDR1 MNHEY, CDR2 SVGEGT. Trimming took off 4 bases at V and 9 bases at J, with 19 bases between the two ends. CDR3 sequence reads: CASSSSRPILGEQFF. The CDR3 bases are TGTGCCAGCAGTTCGTCTAGGCCAATTCTAGGTGAGCAGTTCTTC.

The rearrangement links TRBV4-1 to TRBJ1-5; 7 nucleotides align to TRBD1. J gave up 5 bases and V 1 base, and 14 bases lay outside the gene matches. The length of the CDR3 is 18 residues. The germline CDR1 and CDR2 sequences are MGHRA and YSYEKL. CDR3 nucleotide sequence: TGCGCCAGCAGCCAAGGCTTGCGGGACAGCGAAACCCATCAGCCCCAGCATTTT. Its protein is CASSQGLRDSETHQPQHF.

The chain joins TRBV4-1 to TRBJ1-6, with no clear D. V was clipped by 0 bases and J by 6 bases, with 15 bases between them. The CDR3 is made up of 17 amino acids. The germline gives CDR1 MGHRA, CDR2 YSYEKL. The CDR3 nucleotides are TGCGCCAGCAGCCAAGATCTAGGAGTAGTGGGTAATTCACCCCTCCACTTT. This translates into CASSQDLGVVGNSPLHF.

The chain recombines TRBV5-6 with TRBJ2-3, with D tentatively TRBD2 (5 bases). The ends were cut back, 2 bases at V and 0 bases at J, with 13 bases in the middle. The CDR3 sequence is 16 residues long. Germline V gene sequence: CDR1 SGHDT, CDR2 YYEEEE. Written as DNA, the CDR3 is TGTGCCAGCAGCTTCGGGGTGCTAGGGAGCACAGATACGCAGTATTTT. This codes for CASSFGVLGSTDTQYF.